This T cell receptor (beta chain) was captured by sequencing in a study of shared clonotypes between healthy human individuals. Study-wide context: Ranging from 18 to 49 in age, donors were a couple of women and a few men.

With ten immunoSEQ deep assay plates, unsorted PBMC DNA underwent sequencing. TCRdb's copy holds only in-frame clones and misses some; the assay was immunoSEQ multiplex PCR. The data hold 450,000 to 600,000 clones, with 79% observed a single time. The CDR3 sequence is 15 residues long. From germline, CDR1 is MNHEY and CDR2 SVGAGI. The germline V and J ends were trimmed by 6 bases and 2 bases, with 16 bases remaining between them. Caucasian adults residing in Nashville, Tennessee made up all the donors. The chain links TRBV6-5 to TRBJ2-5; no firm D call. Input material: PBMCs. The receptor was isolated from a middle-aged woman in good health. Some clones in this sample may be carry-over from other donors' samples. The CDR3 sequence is CASSQNWRGQETQYF. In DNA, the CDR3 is TGTGCCAGCAGCCAAAACTGGCGTGGGCAAGAGACCCAGTACTTC.